These T cell receptor beta chains were read from a single sample in a study of T-cell memory formation after mild COVID-19. MiXCR, applied by TCRdb to the 5' RACE reads, yields one record per CDR3 protein. The sample yields 350,000 to 500,000 distinct CDR3 sequences, roughly 17% seen once. Sequencing used PBMCs or a T cell subset sorted from them (not recorded which). These receptors were collected from a man between 18 and 29 years old who had mild COVID-19 (a few samples of this study predate the infection). Cell type and time point are not known. Both conserved end residues are part of each CDR3. D genes are given only for firm matches. Not every row has a clone size; where given, it reads once, few, many or a size class.

v_gene: TRBV6-5
abundance: few
j_gene: TRBJ1-1
d_gene: -
CDR3aa: CASSYLQGSTEAFF
CDR3nt: TGTGCCAGCAGTTACCTTCAGGGTAGCACTGAAGCTTTCTTT

v_gene: TRBV24-1
abundance: few
j_gene: TRBJ2-6
d_gene: -
CDR3aa: CATSDFWLPHAPGANVLTF
CDR3nt: TGTGCCACCAGTGATTTTTGGCTGCCCCACGCCCCTGGGGCCAACGTCCTGACTTTC

v_gene: TRBV5-1
abundance: -
j_gene: TRBJ2-3
d_gene: TRBD2
CDR3aa: CDSSLGLAGDTDTQYF
CDR3nt: TGCGACAGCAGCTTGGGACTAGCGGGGGACACAGATACGCAGTATTTT

v_gene: TRBV20-1
abundance: -
j_gene: TRBJ1-5
d_gene: -
CDR3aa: CSASWSGNNQPQHF
CDR3nt: TGCAGTGCTAGTTGGTCAGGAAATAATCAGCCCCAGCATTTT

v_gene: TRBV7-9
abundance: few
j_gene: TRBJ1-1
d_gene: -
CDR3aa: CASSRVSGGKIYTEAFF
CDR3nt: TGTGCCAGCAGCCGTGTTTCCGGGGGGAAAATCTACACTGAAGCTTTCTTT

v_gene: TRBV7-8
abundance: -
j_gene: TRBJ2-3
d_gene: TRBD1
CDR3aa: CASSLHRRGYTDTQYF
CDR3nt: TGTGCCAGCAGCCTGCATCGCAGGGGGTACACAGATACGCAGTATTTT

v_gene: TRBV3-1
abundance: few
j_gene: TRBJ2-6
d_gene: -
CDR3aa: CASSQVGGANVLTF
CDR3nt: TGTGCCAGCAGCCAAGTCGGGGGGGCCAACGTCCTGACTTTC

v_gene: TRBV7-9
abundance: many
j_gene: TRBJ2-3
d_gene: -
CDR3aa: CASSLGRGPTDTQYF
CDR3nt: TGTGCCAGCAGCTTAGGTCGGGGGCCGACGGATACGCAGTATTTT

v_gene: TRBV5-1
abundance: -
j_gene: TRBJ1-1
d_gene: -
CDR3aa: CASSFGRVPGGTEAFF
CDR3nt: TGCGCCAGCAGCTTTGGTAGGGTCCCTGGGGGCACTGAAGCTTTCTTT

v_gene: TRBV28
abundance: few
j_gene: TRBJ2-4
d_gene: -
CDR3aa: CASTPTGLAKNIQYF
CDR3nt: TGTGCCAGCACCCCGACAGGACTAGCCAAAAACATTCAGTACTTC